One sample yielded the 4 T cell receptor beta chains listed below, sequenced in a study of cytomegalovirus exposure and HLA in healthy donors. PCR used 60 Vbeta primers and 13 Jbeta primers. The assay was immunoSEQ multiplex PCR, and TCRdb's table has in-frame clones only and misses some. The sample consists of fewer than 200,000 clones, about 80% of them appearing once. The sample consisted of PBMCs. Receptors were obtained from a boy aged 5 to 17 in good health and CMV-seronegative.

This chain connects TRBV2 to TRBJ1-2; TRBD1 aligns across 8 bases. This CDR3 has 13 amino acids. Germline loops: CDR1 SNHLY, CDR2 FYNNEI. V gave up 4 bases and J gave up 4 bases; unmatched junction bases: 2. CDR3 protein: CASSGQGSYGYTF. Here the CDR3 DNA reads TGTGCCAGCAGTGGACAGGGGAGCTATGGCTACACCTTC.

The chain employs TRBV7-9 and TRBJ1-2, with D possibly TRBD1 on 6 matching bases. The CDR3 has 13 amino acids. Germline assignment: CDR1 SEHNR and CDR2 FQNEAQ (reference sequence). Trimming took 2 bases from V and 8 from J, leaving 12 bases between them. The CDR3 reads CASSLTGTGGYTF. The CDR3 DNA reads TGTGCCAGCAGCTTAACAGGAACAGGGGGCTACACCTTC.

The genes are TRBV30 and TRBJ2-1; D perhaps matches TRBD2 (6 bases). V lost 2 bases, J lost 10 bases, and 12 bases lay in between. CDR1 GTSNPN and CDR2 SVGIG come from the germline V gene (reference sequence). The CDR3 has 12 amino acids. The CDR3 spells CAWSPSVIEQFF. CDR3 in DNA: TGTGCCTGGAGTCCTAGCGTAATCGAGCAGTTCTTC.

The rearrangement joins TRBV6-1 to TRBJ1-5; D perhaps matches TRBD1 (5 bases). With 2 bases removed from V and 4 bases from J, the gap between germline ends came to 12 bases. The CDR3 runs 15 residues. Germline CDR1 MNHNS, CDR2 SASEGT. This chain's CDR3 is CASSETRQSNQPQHF. In DNA, the CDR3 is TGTGCCAGCAGTGAAACTCGACAGTCTAATCAGCCCCAGCATTTT.